This TCR beta chain stems from a study of blood T cell repertoires in COVID-19. Study-wide context: Both acute and convalescent COVID-19 samples were obtained from the United States, Italy and Spain.

The CDR3 totals 19 residues. CDR1 is SGHAT, CDR2 FQNNGV, per germline. Germline trimming cut 7 bases from V and 8 bases from J; bases unmatched to any gene: 21. Assay: immunoSEQ multiplex PCR; the TCRdb copy retains only in-frame clones and omits some. This sample has 90,000 to 130,000 clones, with about 88% found just once. The J gene is TRBJ2-1, the V gene TRBV11-2; the match to TRBD2 covers 12 bases. The source of this sequence is a human donor in a cohort sampled during active COVID-19. Input material: peripheral blood. The CDR3 spells CASNLKRETSGGPGDEQFF. Written as DNA, the CDR3 is TGTGCCAGCAACCTCAAACGGGAGACTAGCGGGGGACCAGGCGATGAGCAGTTCTTC.